This T cell receptor beta chain was recovered during a study of blood T cell repertoires in COVID-19 (dated by TCRdb to about 2020). In the study overall: Samples from collaborators originated in the United States, Italy and Spain and spanned both the acute and convalescent phases of COVID-19. The repertoires were made available in a free public database intended to serve as a resource for research on the immune response to SARS-CoV-2. The prospective study material was composed of cDNA or gDNA derived from T cells, B-cell-depleted T cells, or PBMCs. The samples were drawn from two sources: the first 160 participants of the ongoing ImmuneRACE study, and 1,254 subjects contributed by 6 global collaborators. The sample metadata nearly always contained a de-identified subject ID, COVID-19 status, age in years and sex. Subjects who had been exposed to COVID-19, were actively infected with it, or had recovered from it provided the deeply sampled blood TCRbeta repertoires that made up the dataset. HLA class I and class II types, where available, came from metadata supplied by the sample provider rather than from assay-based typing. Points the paper makes about the study in general: The amount of clinical and demographic metadata varied by source and participant and was provided uncurated.

In the prospective study, participants were roughly 18 to 100 years old, resided in fewer than 25 geographic areas of the United States, and were enrolled through a virtual design. Cohort assignment in the prospective study relied on participant-reported clinical history from a screening survey and a study questionnaire. Mobile phlebotomists in the prospective study collected whole blood, serum and a nasopharyngeal or oropharyngeal swab from every participant. Additional blood draws and questionnaires over an approximately two-month period could optionally be provided by prospective study participants. Prospective study blood samples were shipped either frozen or at room temperature before DNA extraction. As regards this clone: It lacks a known antigen. No base quality information exists; no much larger clone differs at one position.

Reading from cysteine to phenylalanine, the CDR3 counts 17 amino acids. The CDR3 DNA has 51 bases and is translated from base 1. For CDR1 and CDR2, the germline V gene (reference sequence) lists LNHNV and YYDKDF. For this chain, trimming is 3 bases at the V end and 10 bases at the J end, and the number of junction bases without a gene match is 17. TCRbeta CDR3 regions were amplified from genomic DNA by means of the immunoSEQ Assay, a bias-controlled multiplex PCR. On the authors' methods: Nucleated cell counts per sample were estimated from amplification of reference gene primers within the assay. To quantify the absolute abundance of each unique TCRbeta CDR3 rearrangement, sequence reads were collapsed and filtered. For each sample, productive Simpson clonality was calculated by taking the square root of Simpson's diversity index across productive rearrangements. TCRdb took this table from immuneACCESS and kept in-frame rearrangements with V and J called. Such tables lack part of the clones; where checked against another copy, unresolved V genes explain under half of the gap, and the rest is unexplained. From that table come the V and J calls and clone size; the DNA was used to work out D and trimming. Present in this sample are a few hundred thousand clones, around 90% of which were seen just once. Roughly 15% of the sample lies in the top ten.

This sequence uses TRBV15 and TRBJ1-1; 10 middle bases align to TRBD1. Sequencing was done on a sample of PBMCs or T cells enriched from blood (not recorded which). This clonotype was obtained from a woman between 50 and 59 years old with acute COVID-19. CDR3 region: CATSSPQRQGAQMGAFF. DNA sequence: TGTGCCACCAGCAGTCCTCAGAGACAGGGGGCGCAGATGGGAGCTTTCTTT.